The rows below give T cell receptor beta chains drawn from one sample of a study of T cells after yellow fever vaccination. TCRdb called the 5' RACE reads again in MiXCR, with one record for every CDR3 protein. The data contain approximately 550,000 distinct CDR3 sequences, roughly a fifth of them singletons. The sample was PBMCs, taken 15 days after the yellow fever booster vaccination. These receptors all come from a young man who received the YFV17D yellow fever vaccine. CDR3s include the opening cysteine and the closing phenylalanine or tryptophan. A D gene is named only where the DNA matches it firmly. Clone size, where shown, is once, few, many, or a class for clones that have expanded.

V gene: TRBV20-1
CDR3 length: 14
D gene: NA
J gene: TRBJ1-5
clone size: few
CDR3 protein: CSAPSGLLHQPQHF
CDR3 DNA: TGCAGTGCCCCCTCAGGTCTTTTACATCAGCCCCAGCATTTT

V gene: TRBV7-2
CDR3 length: 16
D gene: TRBD1
J gene: TRBJ1-1
clone size: few
CDR3 protein: CASSLAGGASYTEAFF
CDR3 DNA: TGTGCCAGCAGCTTGGCAGGGGGCGCCTCGTACACTGAAGCTTTCTTT

V gene: TRBV28
CDR3 length: 16
D gene: NA
J gene: TRBJ2-1
clone size: NA
CDR3 protein: CASSRARRGGFNEQFF
CDR3 DNA: TGTGCCAGCAGCCGCGCCCGCAGGGGGGGATTCAATGAGCAGTTCTTC

V gene: TRBV27
CDR3 length: 14
D gene: NA
J gene: TRBJ2-7
clone size: NA
CDR3 protein: CASSFKADSYEQYF
CDR3 DNA: TGTGCCAGCAGTTTTAAAGCTGACTCCTACGAGCAGTACTTC

V gene: TRBV12-3/TRBV12-4
CDR3 length: 15
D gene: TRBD1
J gene: TRBJ1-5
clone size: once
CDR3 protein: CASSSPDRANQPQHF
CDR3 DNA: TGTGCCAGCAGTTCCCCGGACAGGGCCAATCAGCCCCAGCATTTT

V gene: TRBV19
CDR3 length: 13
D gene: NA
J gene: TRBJ1-1
clone size: NA
CDR3 protein: CASSISGNTEAFF
CDR3 DNA: TGTGCCAGTAGTATCTCTGGCAACACTGAAGCTTTCTTT

V gene: TRBV20-1
CDR3 length: 14
D gene: NA
J gene: TRBJ2-7
clone size: few
CDR3 protein: CSARDNSPGDEQYF
CDR3 DNA: TGCAGTGCTCGGGATAACAGCCCGGGCGACGAGCAGTACTTC

V gene: TRBV28
CDR3 length: 13
D gene: NA
J gene: TRBJ2-5
clone size: NA
CDR3 protein: CASSSRVPETQYF
CDR3 DNA: TGTGCCAGCAGTTCCAGGGTACCGGAGACCCAGTACTTC

V gene: TRBV7-8
CDR3 length: 12
D gene: NA
J gene: TRBJ2-7
clone size: many
CDR3 protein: CASSQGYYEQYF
CDR3 DNA: TGTGCCAGCAGCCAGGGGTACTACGAGCAGTACTTC

V gene: TRBV11-2
CDR3 length: 15
D gene: NA
J gene: TRBJ2-7
clone size: NA
CDR3 protein: CASSLGGAPGFEQYF
CDR3 DNA: TGTGCCAGCAGCTTAGGAGGGGCGCCTGGTTTCGAGCAGTACTTC

V gene: TRBV28
CDR3 length: 16
D gene: TRBD2
J gene: TRBJ2-4
clone size: NA
CDR3 protein: CASSFQGGIAKNIQYF
CDR3 DNA: TGTGCCAGCAGTTTTCAGGGAGGGATAGCCAAAAACATTCAGTACTTC

V gene: TRBV20-1
CDR3 length: 13
D gene: TRBD1
J gene: TRBJ2-7
clone size: few
CDR3 protein: CSARTGGRYEQYF
CDR3 DNA: TGCAGTGCTCGGACAGGGGGCCGCTACGAGCAGTACTTC

V gene: TRBV6-1
CDR3 length: 16
D gene: NA
J gene: TRBJ2-1
clone size: NA
CDR3 protein: CASSIWGRRMYNEQFF
CDR3 DNA: TGTGCCAGCAGTATCTGGGGGCGGAGGATGTATAATGAGCAGTTCTTC

V gene: TRBV7-7
CDR3 length: 17
D gene: NA
J gene: TRBJ2-6
clone size: few
CDR3 protein: CASSPALGNSGANVLTF
CDR3 DNA: TGTGCCAGCAGCCCGGCCTTGGGGAACTCTGGGGCCAACGTCCTGACTTTC

V gene: TRBV7-2
CDR3 length: 14
D gene: TRBD2
J gene: TRBJ2-5
clone size: NA
CDR3 protein: CASSTALAVETQYF
CDR3 DNA: TGTGCCAGCAGCACCGCTCTAGCGGTGGAGACCCAGTACTTC

V gene: TRBV18
CDR3 length: 13
D gene: NA
J gene: TRBJ2-5
clone size: once
CDR3 protein: CASSPSHQETQYF
CDR3 DNA: TGTGCCAGCTCACCAAGCCACCAAGAGACCCAGTACTTC

V gene: TRBV29-1
CDR3 length: 13
D gene: NA
J gene: TRBJ2-2
clone size: few
CDR3 protein: CSVITENTGELFF
CDR3 DNA: TGCAGCGTTATCACAGAGAACACCGGGGAGCTGTTTTTT